These T cell receptor beta chains were read from a single sample in a study of blood T cell repertoires in COVID-19. Only in-frame clones appear in the TCRdb table, and some are missing; sequencing was by immunoSEQ multiplex PCR. The repertoire includes a few hundred thousand clones, just under 90% of them detected once, and 2.9% sits in the top ten. The sequencing input was PBMCs or T cells enriched from blood (not recorded which). These receptor sequences come from a woman aged 45 to 65 who had been exposed to COVID-19. CDR3s include the opening cysteine and the closing phenylalanine or tryptophan.

V gene: TRBV7-6
CDR3 protein: CASSHHLGQGLTGELFF

V gene: TRBV3-1/TRBV3-2
CDR3 protein: CASKGTSESAEQFF

V gene: TRBV11-3
CDR3 protein: CASSRGGVSYEQYF

V gene: TRBV10-3
CDR3 protein: CAIRSTAGGVNSYNEQFF

V gene: TRBV7-2
CDR3 protein: CASSLARGTGTSLDTQYF

V gene: TRBV6-5
CDR3 protein: CASSRGTGVGYEQYF

V gene: TRBV3-1/TRBV3-2
CDR3 protein: CASSLTGNYGYTF

V gene: TRBV24-1
CDR3 protein: CATSDFPRGYGYTF

V gene: TRBV5-5
CDR3 protein: CASSQYEQYF

V gene: TRBV7-9
CDR3 protein: CASSTANTGELFF

V gene: TRBV12-3/TRBV12-4
CDR3 protein: CASSPREEKLFF

V gene: TRBV6-5
CDR3 protein: CASSSSGGVAGVFF

V gene: TRBV5-1
CDR3 protein: CASTEQGSGTTEAFF

V gene: TRBV30
CDR3 protein: CAWRRRGATNEKLFF

V gene: TRBV28
CDR3 protein: CASSFSSFAMDEQYF

V gene: TRBV5-4
CDR3 protein: CASSFGGGPLETQYF

V gene: TRBV23-1
CDR3 protein: CASSPHLPRAFYEQYF

V gene: TRBV7-2
CDR3 protein: CASSFPQGSETQYF

V gene: TRBV29-1
CDR3 protein: CSVVEGIQTQYF

V gene: TRBV5-4
CDR3 protein: CASSLEEGARPYGYTF

V gene: TRBV19
CDR3 protein: CASSIKRGNNEQFF

V gene: TRBV4-1
CDR3 protein: CASSSGLAAQETQYF

V gene: TRBV7-2
CDR3 protein: CASSLWGVGQPQHF

V gene: TRBV28
CDR3 protein: CASRYPTGGKGTDTQYF